The clone carrying this T cell receptor (beta chain) came up many times. Its antigen is still unknown. The CDR3 runs 10 residues. The germline gives CDR1 DFQATT, CDR2 SNEGSKA (reference sequence). The V end was cut by 7 bases, the J end by 6 bases, with 7 bases between. MiXCR, run by TCRdb on the RACE reads, gives a single entry per CDR3 protein. The sample shows 84,000 or so distinct CDR3 sequences, 10% to 13% of them seen only once. This record belongs to a study of human T cells and chemical hapten exposure. Study overall: DPC (0.01%) was patch tested on the upper back and read at 6 days.

Regarding time point: patch test 2, 6 weeks after DPC sensitization. The treatment was: therapeutic diphenylcyclopropenone sensitization with weekly scalp DPC. RNA extraction used unfractionated whole blood as the source of total RNA. The study, taken as a whole, reports: Expanded TCRs were compared with controls, and the expanded TCRs formed significantly more large CDR3 similarity clusters. No change in TCRs above 1 in 1000 frequency was produced by DPC sensitization.

The rearrangement joins TRBV20-1 to TRBJ2-1; unclear D gene. The source of this sequence is a woman aged 25 to 39 with alopecia areata. Some clones in this sample may be carry-over from other donors' samples. Sequences were derived from whole blood, sampled in connection with sensitization to the hapten diphenylcyclopropenone (DPC). The CDR3 protein is CSGVFNEQFF. CDR3 in DNA: TGCAGTGGGGTTTTCAATGAGCAGTTCTTC.